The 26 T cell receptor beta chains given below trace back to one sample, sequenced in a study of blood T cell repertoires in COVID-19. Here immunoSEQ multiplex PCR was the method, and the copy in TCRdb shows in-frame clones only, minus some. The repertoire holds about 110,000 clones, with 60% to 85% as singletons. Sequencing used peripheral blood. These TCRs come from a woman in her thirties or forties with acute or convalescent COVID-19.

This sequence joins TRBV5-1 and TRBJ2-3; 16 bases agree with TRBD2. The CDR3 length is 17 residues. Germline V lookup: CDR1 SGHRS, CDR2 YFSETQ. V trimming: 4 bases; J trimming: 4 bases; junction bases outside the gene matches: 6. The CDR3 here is CASSPGLAGGPSDTQYF. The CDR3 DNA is TGCGCCAGCAGCCCGGGACTAGCGGGGGGGCCGTCAGATACGCAGTATTTT.

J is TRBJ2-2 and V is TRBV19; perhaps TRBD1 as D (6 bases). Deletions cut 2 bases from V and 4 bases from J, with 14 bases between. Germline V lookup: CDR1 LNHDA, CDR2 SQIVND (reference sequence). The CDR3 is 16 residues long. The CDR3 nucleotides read TGTGCCAGTAGTATAAACTACAGGGAAGGCACCGGGGAGCTGTTTTTT. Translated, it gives CASSINYREGTGELFF.

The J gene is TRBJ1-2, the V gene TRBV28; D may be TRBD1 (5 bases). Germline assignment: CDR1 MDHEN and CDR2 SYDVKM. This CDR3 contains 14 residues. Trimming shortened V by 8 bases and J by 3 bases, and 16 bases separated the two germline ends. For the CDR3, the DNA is TGTGCCAGCTATCGGGGGGTGGGGTACTATGGCTACACCTTC. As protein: CASYRGVGYYGYTF.

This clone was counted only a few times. The CDR3 DNA sequence: TGTGCCAGCAGCTTGGACAGGGGCACAGATACGCAGTATTTT. Amino acid sequence: CASSLDRGTDTQYF. The rearrangement uses TRBV5-4 and TRBJ2-3; D may be TRBD1 (6 bases). The CDR3 loop spans 14 amino acids. Deletions cut 0 bases from V and 1 base from J, with 6 bases between. Germline-derived CDR1 and CDR2 are SGHNT and YYREEE (reference sequence). The full variable domain, completed using reference TRBV5-4 and TRBJ2-3, is ETGVTQSPTHLIKTRGQQVTLRCSSQSGHNTVSWYQQALGQGPQFIFQYYREEENGRGNFPPRFSGLQFPNYSSELNVNALELDDSALYLCASSLDRGTDTQYFGPGTRLTVL.

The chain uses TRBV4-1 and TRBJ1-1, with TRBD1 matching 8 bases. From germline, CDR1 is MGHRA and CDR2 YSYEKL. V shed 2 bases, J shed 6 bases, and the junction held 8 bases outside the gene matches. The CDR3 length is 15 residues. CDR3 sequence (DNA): TGCGCCAGCAGCCAACCGGACAGGGTCCCCCCTGAAGCTTTCTTT. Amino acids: CASSQPDRVPPEAFF.

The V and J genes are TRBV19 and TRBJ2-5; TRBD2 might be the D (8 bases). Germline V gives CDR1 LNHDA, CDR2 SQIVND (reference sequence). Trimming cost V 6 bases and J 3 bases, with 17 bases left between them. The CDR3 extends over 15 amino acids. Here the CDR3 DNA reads TGTGCCAGTAGCCCCGGGAGGGGGCGAGAAGAGACCCAGTACTTC. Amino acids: CASSPGRGREETQYF.

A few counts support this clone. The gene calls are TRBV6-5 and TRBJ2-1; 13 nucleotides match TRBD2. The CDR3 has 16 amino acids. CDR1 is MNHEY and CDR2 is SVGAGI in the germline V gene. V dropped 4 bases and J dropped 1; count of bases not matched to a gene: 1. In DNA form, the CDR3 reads TGTGCCAGCAGTTGGACTAGCGGGGGATCCTACAATGAGCAGTTCTTC. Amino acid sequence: CASSWTSGGSYNEQFF.

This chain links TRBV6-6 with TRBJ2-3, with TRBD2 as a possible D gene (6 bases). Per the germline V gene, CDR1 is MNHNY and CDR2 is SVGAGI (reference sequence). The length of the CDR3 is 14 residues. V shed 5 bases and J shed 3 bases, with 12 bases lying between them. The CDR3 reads CASSSGLKTDTQYF. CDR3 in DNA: TGTGCCAGCAGTAGCGGACTAAAAACAGATACGCAGTATTTT.

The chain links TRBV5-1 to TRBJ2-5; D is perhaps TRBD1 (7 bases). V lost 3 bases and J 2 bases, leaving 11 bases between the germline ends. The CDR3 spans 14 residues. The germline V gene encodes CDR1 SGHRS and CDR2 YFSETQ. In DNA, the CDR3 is TGCGCCAGCAGCTCGGGGGACAGTCAAGAGACCCAGTACTTC. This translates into CASSSGDSQETQYF.

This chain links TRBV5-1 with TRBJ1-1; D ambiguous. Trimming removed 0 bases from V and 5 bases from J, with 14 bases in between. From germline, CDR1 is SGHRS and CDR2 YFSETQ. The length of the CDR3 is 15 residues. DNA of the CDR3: TGCGCCAGCAGCTTGGCCGGGCGGGCGGGGACTGAAGCTTTCTTT. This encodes CASSLAGRAGTEAFF.

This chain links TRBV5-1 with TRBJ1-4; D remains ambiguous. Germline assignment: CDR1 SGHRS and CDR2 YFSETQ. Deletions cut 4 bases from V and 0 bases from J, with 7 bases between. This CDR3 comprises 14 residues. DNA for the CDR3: TGCGCCAGCAGCCCGACAACAACTAATGAAAAACTGTTTTTT. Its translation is CASSPTTTNEKLFF.

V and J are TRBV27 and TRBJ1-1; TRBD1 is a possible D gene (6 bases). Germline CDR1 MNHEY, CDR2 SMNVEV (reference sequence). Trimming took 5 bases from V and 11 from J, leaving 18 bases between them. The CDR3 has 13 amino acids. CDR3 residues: CASSKTGLLGAFF. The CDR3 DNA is TGTGCCAGCAGTAAGACAGGCTTACTCGGGGCTTTCTTT.

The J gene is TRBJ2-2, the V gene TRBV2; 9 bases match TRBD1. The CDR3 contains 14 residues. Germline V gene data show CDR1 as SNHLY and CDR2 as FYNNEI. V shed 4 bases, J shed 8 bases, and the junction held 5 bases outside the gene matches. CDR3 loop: CASSGTGVKGELFF. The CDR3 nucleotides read TGTGCCAGCAGTGGGACAGGGGTAAAGGGGGAGCTGTTTTTT.

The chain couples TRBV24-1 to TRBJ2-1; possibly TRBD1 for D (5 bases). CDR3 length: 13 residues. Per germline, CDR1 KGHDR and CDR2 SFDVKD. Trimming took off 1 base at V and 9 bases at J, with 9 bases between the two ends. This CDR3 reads CATSDFRVREQFF. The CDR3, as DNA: TGTGCCACCAGTGATTTCAGGGTACGTGAGCAGTTCTTC.

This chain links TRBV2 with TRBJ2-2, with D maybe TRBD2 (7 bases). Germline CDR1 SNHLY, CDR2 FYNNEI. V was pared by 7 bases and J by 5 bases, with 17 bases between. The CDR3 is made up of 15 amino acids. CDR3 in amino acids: CASKVRGAGTGELFF. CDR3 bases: TGTGCCAGCAAAGTCCGGGGGGCCGGGACCGGGGAGCTGTTTTTT. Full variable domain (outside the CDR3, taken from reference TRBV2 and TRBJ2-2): EPEVTQTPSHQVTQMGQEVILRCVPISNHLYFYWYRQILGQKVEFLVSFYNNEISEKSEIFDDQFSVERPDGSNFTLKIRSTKLEDSAMYFCASKVRGAGTGELFFGEGSRLTVL.

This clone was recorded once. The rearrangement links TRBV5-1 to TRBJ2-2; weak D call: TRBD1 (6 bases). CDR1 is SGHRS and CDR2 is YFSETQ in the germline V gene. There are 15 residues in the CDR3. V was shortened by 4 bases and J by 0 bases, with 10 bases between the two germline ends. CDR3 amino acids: CASSRGQTNTGELFF. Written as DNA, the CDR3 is TGCGCCAGCAGCCGAGGACAGACGAACACCGGGGAGCTGTTTTTT. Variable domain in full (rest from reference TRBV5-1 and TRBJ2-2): KAGVTQTPRYLIKTRGQQVTLSCSPISGHRSVSWYQQTPGQGLQFLFEYFSETQRNKGNFPGRFSGRQFSNSRSEMNVSTLELGDSALYLCASSRGQTNTGELFFGEGSRLTVL.

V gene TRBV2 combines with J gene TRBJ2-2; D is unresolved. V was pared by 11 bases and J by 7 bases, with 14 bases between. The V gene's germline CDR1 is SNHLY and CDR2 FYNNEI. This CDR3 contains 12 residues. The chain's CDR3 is CARSGLGGELFF. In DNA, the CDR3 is TGTGCCCGCTCCGGGTTAGGCGGGGAGCTGTTTTTT.

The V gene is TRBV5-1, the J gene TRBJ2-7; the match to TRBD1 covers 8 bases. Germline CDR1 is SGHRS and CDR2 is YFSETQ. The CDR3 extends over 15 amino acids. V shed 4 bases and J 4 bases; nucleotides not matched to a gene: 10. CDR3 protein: CASSGLGQGPYEQYF. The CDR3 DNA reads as TGCGCCAGCAGCGGCCTCGGACAGGGCCCGTACGAGCAGTACTTC. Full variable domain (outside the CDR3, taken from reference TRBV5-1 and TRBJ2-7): KAGVTQTPRYLIKTRGQQVTLSCSPISGHRSVSWYQQTPGQGLQFLFEYFSETQRNKGNFPGRFSGRQFSNSRSEMNVSTLELGDSALYLCASSGLGQGPYEQYFGPGTRLTVT.

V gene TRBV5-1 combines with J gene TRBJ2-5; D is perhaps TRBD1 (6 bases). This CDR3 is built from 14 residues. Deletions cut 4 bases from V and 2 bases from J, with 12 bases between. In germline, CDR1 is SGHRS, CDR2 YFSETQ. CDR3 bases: TGCGCCAGCAGCCCGAGGGACAATCAAGAGACCCAGTACTTC. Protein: CASSPRDNQETQYF.

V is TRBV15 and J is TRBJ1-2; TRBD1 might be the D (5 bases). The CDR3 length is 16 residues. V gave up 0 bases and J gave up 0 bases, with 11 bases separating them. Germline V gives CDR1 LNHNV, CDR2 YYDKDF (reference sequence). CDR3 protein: CATSRELTATNYGYTF. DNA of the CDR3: TGTGCCACCAGCAGAGAATTGACAGCCACTAACTATGGCTACACCTTC.

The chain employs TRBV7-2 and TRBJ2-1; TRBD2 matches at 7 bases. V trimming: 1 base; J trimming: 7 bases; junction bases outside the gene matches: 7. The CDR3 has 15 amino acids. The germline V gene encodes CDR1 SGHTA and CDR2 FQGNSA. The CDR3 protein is CASSLGLAVGNEQFF. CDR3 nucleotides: TGTGCCAGCAGCTTAGGTCTAGCGGTTGGGAATGAGCAGTTCTTC.

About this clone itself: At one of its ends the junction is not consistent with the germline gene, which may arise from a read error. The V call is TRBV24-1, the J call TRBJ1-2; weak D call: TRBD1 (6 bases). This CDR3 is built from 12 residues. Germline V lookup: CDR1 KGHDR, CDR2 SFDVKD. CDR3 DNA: TGCTCAAACAACAGGGAAATTCGTGGCTACACCTTC. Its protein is CSNNREIRGYTF.

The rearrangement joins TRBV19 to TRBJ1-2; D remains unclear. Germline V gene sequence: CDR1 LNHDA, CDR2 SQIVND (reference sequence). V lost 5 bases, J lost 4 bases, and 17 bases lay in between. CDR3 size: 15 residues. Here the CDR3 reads CASSLSGPSPYGYTF. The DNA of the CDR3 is TGTGCCAGTAGTCTCTCTGGCCCCAGTCCCTATGGCTACACCTTC.

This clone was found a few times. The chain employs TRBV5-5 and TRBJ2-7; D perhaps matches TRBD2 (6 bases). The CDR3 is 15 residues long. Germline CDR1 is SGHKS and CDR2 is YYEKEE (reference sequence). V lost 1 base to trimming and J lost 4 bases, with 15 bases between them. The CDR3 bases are TGTGCCAGCAGCTTGTCCCCCTCGCGGGATTACGAGCAGTACTTC. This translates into CASSLSPSRDYEQYF. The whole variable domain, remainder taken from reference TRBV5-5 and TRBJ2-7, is DAGVTQSPTHLIKTRGQQVTLRCSPISGHKSVSWYQQVLGQGPQFIFQYYEKEERGRGNFPDRFSARQFPNYSSELNVNALLLGDSALYLCASSLSPSRDYEQYFGPGTRLTVT.

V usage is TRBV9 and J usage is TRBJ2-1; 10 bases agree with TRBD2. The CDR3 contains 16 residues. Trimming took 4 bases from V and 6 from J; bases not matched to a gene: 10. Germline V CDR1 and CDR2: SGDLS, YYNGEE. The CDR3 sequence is CASSTTAGGPANEQFF. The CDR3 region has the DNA TGTGCCAGCAGCACCACAGCGGGGGGGCCGGCCAATGAGCAGTTCTTC. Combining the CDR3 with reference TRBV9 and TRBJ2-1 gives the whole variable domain DSGVTQTPKHLITATGQRVTLRCSPRSGDLSVYWYQQSLDQGLQFLIQYYNGEERAKGNILERFSAQQFPDLHSELNLSSLELGDSALYFCASSTTAGGPANEQFFGPGTRLTVL.

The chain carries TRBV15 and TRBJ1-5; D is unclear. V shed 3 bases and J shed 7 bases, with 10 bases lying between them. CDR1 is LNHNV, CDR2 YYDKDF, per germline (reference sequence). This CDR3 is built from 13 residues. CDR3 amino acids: CATSSLRGQPQHF. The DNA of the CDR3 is TGTGCCACCAGCAGTCTCCGGGGACAGCCCCAGCATTTT.